These T cell receptor beta chains were read from a single sample in a study of tumor and adjacent non-tumor tissue in lung cancer. Each CDR3 protein is one row after TCRdb ran MiXCR on the multiplex PCR reads. The data show some 200,000 distinct CDR3 sequences, 70% to 75% seen once. Source material: lung tumor tissue. These receptors came from a man in his 60s with non-small cell lung cancer. Both conserved end residues are part of each CDR3. Fields, in order: J gene, V gene, CDR3 protein.

j_gene: TRBJ2-6
v_gene: TRBV19
CDR3aa: CVSTGRSGANVLTF

j_gene: TRBJ2-3
v_gene: TRBV6-6
CDR3aa: CTSSYGLAGGTDTQYF

j_gene: TRBJ1-1
v_gene: TRBV5-6
CDR3aa: CASSPDGGRGNTEAFF

j_gene: TRBJ1-2
v_gene: TRBV20-1
CDR3aa: CSASKGRCLYGYTF

j_gene: TRBJ2-1
v_gene: TRBV20-1
CDR3aa: CSARGGAGSREQFF

j_gene: TRBJ2-3
v_gene: TRBV6-5
CDR3aa: CASSVEGGHTQYF

j_gene: TRBJ2-5
v_gene: TRBV11-2
CDR3aa: CAITLEETQYF

j_gene: TRBJ2-5
v_gene: TRBV6-6
CDR3aa: CASSVASTQETQYF

j_gene: TRBJ2-1
v_gene: TRBV5-6
CDR3aa: CASRTARTLYSYNKQFF

j_gene: TRBJ2-2
v_gene: TRBV11-2
CDR3aa: CASSLESGTEELFF

j_gene: TRBJ2-1
v_gene: TRBV7-2
CDR3aa: CASSRYSRGNEQFF

j_gene: -
v_gene: TRBV4-3
CDR3aa: CASSPGQVWRGIQFF

j_gene: TRBJ2-7
v_gene: TRBV4-3
CDR3aa: CASSQAAGYEQYF

j_gene: TRBJ1-3
v_gene: TRBV29-1
CDR3aa: CSVSAGNIIYF

j_gene: TRBJ2-7
v_gene: TRBV20-1
CDR3aa: CSAIPSGEPGEQYF

j_gene: TRBJ2-5
v_gene: TRBV5-4
CDR3aa: CASSLEGRGIQETQYF

j_gene: TRBJ2-5
v_gene: TRBV11-2
CDR3aa: CASSRWGAGETQYF

j_gene: TRBJ1-3
v_gene: TRBV11-2
CDR3aa: CASSQQGPSSGNTIYF

j_gene: TRBJ1-4
v_gene: TRBV6-6
CDR3aa: CANSRPTNEKLFF

j_gene: TRBJ2-3
v_gene: TRBV11-2
CDR3aa: CDSSPDRGAETQYF

j_gene: TRBJ1-1
v_gene: TRBV12-3/TRBV12-4
CDR3aa: CASSLVRMTGLNTEAYF

j_gene: TRBJ1-2
v_gene: TRBV20-1
CDR3aa: CSARGPSNNGYSF

j_gene: TRBJ1-2
v_gene: TRBV24-1
CDR3aa: CATSETSRQGGGYTF

j_gene: TRBJ2-5
v_gene: TRBV4-1
CDR3aa: CASSLLLAGAGETQYF

j_gene: TRBJ1-1
v_gene: TRBV12-5
CDR3aa: CASAMPRNREGSGTEAFF

j_gene: TRBJ2-7
v_gene: TRBV5-6
CDR3aa: CASSLSGQVIYEQYF

j_gene: TRBJ2-7
v_gene: TRBV20-1
CDR3aa: CSPIVGTKTYEQYF

j_gene: TRBJ2-1
v_gene: TRBV29-1
CDR3aa: CTVGGLTSDKQFF

j_gene: TRBJ2-1
v_gene: TRBV7-8
CDR3aa: CASSFTVVAYDEQFF

j_gene: TRBJ2-3
v_gene: TRBV28
CDR3aa: CASNPPAGPTDTQYF

j_gene: TRBJ2-7
v_gene: TRBV25-1
CDR3aa: CASQAASGGYEQYF

j_gene: TRBJ2-2
v_gene: TRBV20-1
CDR3aa: CSAPGTSFTGELLF

j_gene: TRBJ2-3
v_gene: TRBV12-3/TRBV12-4
CDR3aa: CASSLGNTDTQYF

j_gene: TRBJ2-7
v_gene: TRBV6-5
CDR3aa: CASGFIYEQYF

j_gene: TRBJ1-1
v_gene: TRBV6-2/TRBV6-3
CDR3aa: CGSSTIPNTEAFF

j_gene: TRBJ1-2
v_gene: TRBV20-1
CDR3aa: CNARVSSTKGWGYGYTF

j_gene: TRBJ2-1
v_gene: TRBV6-5
CDR3aa: CASRSDYHSYNERFF

j_gene: TRBJ2-5
v_gene: TRBV6-2/TRBV6-3
CDR3aa: CASSTGTAQETQYF

j_gene: TRBJ1-5
v_gene: TRBV4-2
CDR3aa: CASSQEGSRDQSQHF

j_gene: TRBJ2-4
v_gene: TRBV20-1
CDR3aa: CSAVPIVKNIQYF

j_gene: TRBJ2-3
v_gene: TRBV12-3/TRBV12-4
CDR3aa: CASGLYGTDTQYF

j_gene: TRBJ2-7
v_gene: TRBV4-1
CDR3aa: CASCQRSLGRNEQYF

j_gene: TRBJ2-7
v_gene: TRBV7-3
CDR3aa: CASSLMGPPYEQYF

j_gene: TRBJ2-6
v_gene: TRBV4-2
CDR3aa: CASSLGGISGASVLTF

j_gene: TRBJ1-1
v_gene: TRBV5-5
CDR3aa: CASSSVVGSVNTEAFF

j_gene: TRBJ1-2
v_gene: TRBV28
CDR3aa: CASSISETYGYTF

j_gene: TRBJ2-3
v_gene: TRBV20-1
CDR3aa: CSARAAVGTDTQYF

j_gene: TRBJ2-3
v_gene: TRBV6-5
CDR3aa: CASGSGTDTQYF

j_gene: TRBJ2-1
v_gene: TRBV6-5
CDR3aa: CASSYSDLAPEQFF

j_gene: TRBJ2-1
v_gene: TRBV6-2/TRBV6-3
CDR3aa: CASIGGDSYNEQFF

j_gene: TRBJ2-5
v_gene: TRBV11-3
CDR3aa: CASNFGTSGRTQETQYF

j_gene: TRBJ1-6
v_gene: TRBV6-6
CDR3aa: CASSYSYSGSPIHF

j_gene: TRBJ2-6
v_gene: TRBV4-3
CDR3aa: CASSQEALSGANVLTF

j_gene: TRBJ2-3
v_gene: TRBV12-3/TRBV12-4
CDR3aa: CATIPSGRSDTQYF

j_gene: TRBJ1-1
v_gene: TRBV5-5
CDR3aa: CASIYGGNTEAFF

j_gene: TRBJ2-7
v_gene: TRBV12-3/TRBV12-4
CDR3aa: CASSRRLKAYEQYF

j_gene: TRBJ2-1
v_gene: TRBV4-3
CDR3aa: CASSQVLGLALGRFF

j_gene: TRBJ2-3
v_gene: TRBV6-1
CDR3aa: CTSILRGGFTDTQYF

j_gene: TRBJ2-3
v_gene: TRBV12-3/TRBV12-4
CDR3aa: CASSSSPGQGAGDTQYF

j_gene: TRBJ2-4
v_gene: TRBV28
CDR3aa: CASSLVGTVSKNIQYF